A single sample is the source of the 30 T cell receptor beta chains below, sequenced in a study of CD8 T cells in ankylosing spondylitis. Study outcomes and limitations: A TCR beta motif made of about 8 highly homologous variants seemed typical of ankylosing spondylitis blood.

These TCRs are of unknown antigen specificity. MiXCR, run by TCRdb on the 5' RACE reads, gives a single entry per CDR3 protein. The table includes about 540,000 distinct CDR3 sequences, 9.5% to 15% detected once. The sequencing sample was made of blood, either unsorted or a sorted T cell fraction (not recorded which). The source is a male donor with ankylosing spondylitis.

This clonotype was detected only a few times. V is TRBV7-8 and J is TRBJ2-5, with TRBD1 identical over 11 bases. CDR1 is SGHVS and CDR2 is FQNEAQ in the germline V gene. Unmatched junction bases numbered 3, after V lost 1 base and J lost 2 bases. The CDR3 has 16 residues. The chain's CDR3 is CASSLGTGGRQETQYF. CDR3 in DNA: TGTGCCAGCAGCTTAGGGACAGGGGGCCGGCAAGAGACCCAGTACTTC.

The J gene is TRBJ2-3, the V gene TRBV20-1; D is unclear. CDR1 is DFQATT, CDR2 SNEGSKA, per germline (reference sequence). The CDR3 is 15 residues long. V lost 3 bases to trimming and J lost 0 bases, with 13 bases between them. The CDR3 region is CSASHGVSSTDTQYF. CDR3 bases: TGCAGTGCTAGCCACGGCGTTTCTAGCACAGATACGCAGTATTTT.

This clonotype showed up just a few times. The chain links TRBV18 to TRBJ2-1, with unresolved D. The germline V gene encodes CDR1 KGHSH and CDR2 LQKENI. V lost 3 bases and J 5 bases, leaving 8 bases between the germline ends. This CDR3 comprises 13 residues. The CDR3 region is CASSPSRDNEQFF. In DNA form, the CDR3 reads TGTGCCAGCTCACCCTCAAGGGACAATGAGCAGTTCTTC.

There are many counts of this clonotype. The chain is built from TRBV20-1 and TRBJ2-2, with D perhaps TRBD2 (5 bases). V was shortened by 3 bases and J by 3 bases, with 14 bases between the two germline ends. This CDR3 has 15 residues. Looked up from germline, CDR1 is DFQATT and CDR2 is SNEGSKA (reference sequence). CDR3: CSARKGVTYTGELFF. The CDR3 nucleotides are TGCAGTGCTAGGAAGGGAGTCACGTACACCGGGGAGCTGTTTTTT.

This clonotype showed up just a few times. For the CDR3, the DNA is TGTGCCAGCAGCTCGGACAGGGGACCAACCTATAATTCACCCCTCCACTTT. It specifies CASSSDRGPTYNSPLHF. The V call is TRBV7-9, the J call TRBJ1-6; TRBD1 aligns across 9 bases. CDR1 SEHNR and CDR2 FQNEAQ come from the germline V gene (reference sequence). Trimming removed 4 bases from V and 2 bases from J; junction bases left unmatched: 6. CDR3 length: 17 residues.

The CDR3, as DNA: TGTGCCAGCAGCCCTAGCGGGCTAAGCACAGATACGCAGTATTTT. Amino acid sequence: CASSPSGLSTDTQYF. V and J are TRBV7-9 and TRBJ2-3, with TRBD2 matching over 8 bases. Looked up from germline, CDR1 is SEHNR and CDR2 is FQNEAQ (reference sequence). V trimming: 5 bases; J trimming: 0 bases; junction bases outside the gene matches: 4. The CDR3 loop spans 15 amino acids. The full variable domain, with the rest looked up from reference TRBV7-9 and TRBJ2-3, is DTGVSQNPRHKITKRGQNVTFRCDPISEHNRLYWYRQTLGQGPEFLTYFQNEAQLEKSRLLSDRFSAERPKGSFSTLEIQRTEQGDSAMYLCASSPSGLSTDTQYFGPGTRLTVL.

This clonotype was seen repeatedly, ten times or more. The rearrangement uses TRBV7-2 and TRBJ2-2, with D maybe TRBD1 (5 bases). Trimming cost V 1 base and J 3 bases, with 9 bases left between them. Germline CDR1 is SGHTA and CDR2 is FQGNSA. The CDR3 runs to 15 residues. The CDR3 nucleotides are TGTGCCAGCAGCTTAGGGTCAGGGTACACCGGGGAGCTGTTTTTT. It yields the protein CASSLGSGYTGELFF.

This chain's CDR3 is CASSNHGRFYGYTF. The CDR3, as DNA: TGTGCCAGCAGTAACCACGGACGGTTCTATGGCTACACCTTC. The chain has TRBV28 and TRBJ1-2; D is ambiguous. Trimming pared 5 bases from V and 4 bases from J, leaving 14 bases between. The CDR3 is 14 amino acids. CDR1 and CDR2 from the germline V gene are MDHEN and SYDVKM.

This clonotype has a count of ten or more. The V gene is TRBV6-5, the J gene TRBJ2-1, with D tentatively TRBD2 (6 bases). Between the trimmed V and J ends, which lost 4 bases and 0 bases, there was a span of 10 bases. The CDR3 extends over 15 amino acids. CDR1 and CDR2 (germline): MNHEY, SVGAGI. The CDR3 bases are TGTGCCAGCAGTTTAGCGGACGTCTCCTACAATGAGCAGTTCTTC. Amino acids: CASSLADVSYNEQFF.

The CDR3 loop is CSAREAETGTSGYTDTQYF. The CDR3 DNA reads TGCAGTGCTAGAGAGGCAGAGACCGGGACTAGCGGCTACACAGATACGCAGTATTTT. The chain has TRBV20-1 and TRBJ2-3; 11 nucleotides align to TRBD2. The CDR3 spans 19 residues. V was clipped by 0 bases and J by 2 bases; unmatched bases: 13. Germline V CDR1 and CDR2: DFQATT, SNEGSKA (reference sequence).

This clonotype was seen only a few times. The V call is TRBV5-6, the J call TRBJ1-4; no clear D gene. Germline V gene sequence: CDR1 SGHDT, CDR2 YYEEEE. Trimming shortened V by 7 bases and J by 8 bases, and 21 bases separated the two germline ends. The CDR3 has 15 residues. CDR3 loop: CASRGFWNSEEKLFF. The CDR3 DNA reads TGTGCCAGCCGTGGCTTTTGGAACTCTGAGGAAAAACTGTTTTTT.

This clonotype was seen repeatedly, ten times or more. The rearrangement joins TRBV20-1 to TRBJ2-1; D may correspond to TRBD1 or TRBD2 (5 bases each). Germline lookup yields CDR1 DFQATT and CDR2 SNEGSKA (reference sequence). CDR3 size: 12 residues. The V gene lost 5 bases and the J gene lost 4 bases, with 9 bases spanning the gap. CDR3 DNA sequence: TGCAGTGCTCCGGGGCCTTACAATGAGCAGTTCTTC. It yields the protein CSAPGPYNEQFF.

This clonotype has more than one count but fewer than ten. The chain recombines TRBV29-1 with TRBJ2-7; D unresolved. V was trimmed by 0 bases and J by 3 bases, leaving 3 bases between them. This CDR3 is 11 amino acids long. Germline V lookup: CDR1 SQVTM, CDR2 ANQGSEA. The CDR3 DNA is TGCAGCGTTGAAGACAACTACGAGCAGTACTTC. Translated, it gives CSVEDNYEQYF.

V gene TRBV10-3 combines with J gene TRBJ2-1, with TRBD2 matching over 11 bases. The CDR3 runs to 21 residues. Losses at the gene ends were 5 bases for V and 5 bases for J; bases not matched to a gene: 23. Germline assignment: CDR1 ENHRY and CDR2 SYGVKD. The CDR3 is CAISRTYTAGLGGLADNEQFF. The CDR3 nucleotides read TGTGCCATCAGTCGAACCTACACTGCGGGGCTTGGGGGACTAGCGGACAATGAGCAGTTCTTC.

This clonotype has a handful of counts. The CDR3 sequence: CASSSRLAGGGEQYV. The DNA of the CDR3 is TGTGCCAGCAGTTCAAGACTAGCGGGAGGGGGAGAGCAGTACGTC. J is TRBJ2-7 and V is TRBV6-5; TRBD2 matches at 14 bases. The CDR3 contains 15 residues. The trim removed 4 bases at V and 7 bases at J, leaving 6 bases unmatched. Germline CDR1 reads MNHEY; CDR2 reads SVGAGI.

This clonotype has at least ten counts. In nucleotides, the CDR3 is TGCGCCAGCAGCCTAATCCCGGGACTAGCGGACAATGAGCAGTTCTTC. This sequence encodes CASSLIPGLADNEQFF. V is TRBV5-1 and J is TRBJ2-1, with 11 bases aligning to TRBD2. This CDR3 is built from 16 residues. Looked up from germline, CDR1 is SGHRS and CDR2 is YFSETQ. V was pared by 4 bases and J by 5 bases, with 8 bases of the junction left unmatched.

V is TRBV15 and J is TRBJ1-2; TRBD1 might be the D (5 bases). There are 15 residues in the CDR3. CDR1 is LNHNV, CDR2 YYDKDF, per germline (reference sequence). Trimming shortened V by 0 bases and J by 0 bases, and 8 bases separated the two germline ends. The CDR3 nucleotides are TGTGCCACCAGCAGAGATGGGGGGACTAACTATGGCTACACCTTC. Protein sequence: CATSRDGGTNYGYTF.

J is TRBJ1-2 and V is TRBV6-1; tentatively, D is TRBD1 (5 bases). Trimming stripped 5 bases from V and 4 bases from J, with 11 bases between. CDR1 is MNHNS and CDR2 is SASEGT in the germline V gene. There are 13 residues in the CDR3. The CDR3 bases are TGTGCCAGCAGTACCGGGGCCTTCTATGGCTACACCTTC. Its translation: CASSTGAFYGYTF.

The genes are TRBV5-1 and TRBJ2-3, with 7 bases matching TRBD1. The trim removed 4 bases at V and 7 bases at J, leaving 6 bases unmatched. CDR3 length: 13 amino acids. CDR1 and CDR2 from the germline V gene are SGHRS and YFSETQ. The CDR3 is CASSQGTDYTQYF. The CDR3 nucleotides read TGCGCCAGCAGCCAGGGGACAGACTATACGCAGTATTTT.

The rearrangement links TRBV11-2 to TRBJ2-1, with 7 bases lining up with TRBD1. The CDR3 consists of 15 residues. CDR1 and CDR2 (germline): SGHAT, FQNNGV. Trimming cost V 6 bases and J 6 bases; bases outside gene matches: 11. The CDR3 loop is CASRPVRGSVNEQFF. DNA for the CDR3: TGTGCCAGCAGGCCCGTCAGGGGGTCGGTCAATGAGCAGTTCTTC.

A remark on this clonotype: The junction and the germline gene differ at one end; a read error may be behind it. This rearrangement joins TRBV20-1 to TRBJ1-5; D is undetermined. This CDR3 region has 14 residues. CDR1 is DFQATT, CDR2 SNEGSKA, per germline (reference sequence). CDR3 amino acids: CSAREADSNQPQHF. The CDR3 DNA reads as TGCAGTGCCAGAGAGGCGGATAGCAATCAGCCCCAGCATTTT.

The gene calls are TRBV20-1 and TRBJ2-1; 10 bases are a match to TRBD2. Germline CDR1 reads DFQATT; CDR2 reads SNEGSKA (reference sequence). J was trimmed by 3 bases and V by 3 bases; bases with no gene match: 20. CDR3 length: 20 amino acids. CDR3: CSASPPRGLAEGGSYNEQFF. The CDR3 region has the DNA TGCAGTGCTAGTCCCCCCCGAGGACTAGCGGAGGGGGGGAGCTACAATGAGCAGTTCTTC.

The CDR3 region has the DNA TGTGCCAGCAGTGGGACAGGGGGGGGAGATGAAAAACTGTTTTTT. It translates to CASSGTGGGDEKLFF. This sequence joins TRBV2 and TRBJ1-4; 10 nucleotides align to TRBD1. The germline gives CDR1 SNHLY, CDR2 FYNNEI. There are 15 residues in the CDR3. Germline trimming cut 4 bases from V and 6 bases from J; bases unmatched to any gene: 5.

This clonotype showed up just a few times. V and J are TRBV28 and TRBJ2-1; D may be TRBD2 (5 bases). The germline V and J ends were trimmed by 4 bases and 4 bases, with 5 bases remaining between them. In germline, CDR1 is MDHEN, CDR2 SYDVKM. The CDR3 has 12 residues. The CDR3 sequence: CASSWEYNEQFF. The CDR3 coding sequence is TGTGCCAGCAGTTGGGAGTACAATGAGCAGTTCTTC.

The V gene is TRBV4-1, the J gene TRBJ2-3, with unresolved D. V was pared by 1 base and J by 2 bases, with 10 bases between. This CDR3 region has 15 residues. CDR1 is MGHRA and CDR2 is YSYEKL in the germline V gene. This CDR3 is CASSQGRLVTDTQYF. For the CDR3, the DNA is TGCGCCAGCAGCCAAGGAAGGCTAGTCACAGATACGCAGTATTTT.

The rearrangement joins TRBV10-3 to TRBJ2-5; TRBD2 matches 8 bases. The V gene end was trimmed by 6 bases and the J gene end by 4 bases; junction bases not matched to a gene: 4. The CDR3 spans 13 residues. The V gene's germline CDR1 is ENHRY and CDR2 SYGVKD. The CDR3 spells CAIRERESETQYF. Written as DNA, the CDR3 is TGTGCCATCAGGGAGCGGGAGTCAGAGACCCAGTACTTC.

J is TRBJ2-1 and V is TRBV7-9, with TRBD2 matching 7 bases. This CDR3 is built from 16 residues. The germline CDR1 and CDR2 sequences are SEHNR and FQNEAQ (reference sequence). With 3 bases clipped from V and 4 bases from J, the junction kept 9 bases outside the gene matches. CDR3 bases: TGTGCCAGCAGCTTCGCCGGGACTACCGGGTACAATGAGCAGTTCTTC. Its translation: CASSFAGTTGYNEQFF.

This clonotype was detected only a few times. The V and J genes are TRBV25-1 and TRBJ1-2; the D is unclear. The V gene lost 8 bases and the J gene lost 8 bases, with 12 bases spanning the gap. The CDR3 spans 11 residues. The germline CDR1 and CDR2 sequences are MGHDK and SYGVNS. CDR3 nucleotides: TGTGCCAGCCTCGACGGGCGGGGCTACACCTTC. It specifies CASLDGRGYTF.

This clonotype was found a few times. This chain links TRBV6-5 with TRBJ1-3; 9 positions match TRBD1. With 4 bases clipped from V and 5 bases from J, the junction kept 3 bases outside the gene matches. From germline, CDR1 is MNHEY and CDR2 SVGAGI. This CDR3 contains 14 residues. The CDR3 DNA is TGTGCCAGCAGTTTGACAGGGGGAAGAAACACCATATATTTT. Encoded protein: CASSLTGGRNTIYF.

This clonotype was observed at least ten times. The chain has TRBV10-3 and TRBJ2-1, with 10 bases identical to TRBD2. The CDR3 runs to 17 residues. The V gene end was trimmed by 4 bases and the J gene end by 2 bases; junction bases not matched to a gene: 8. The germline V gene has CDR1 ENHRY and CDR2 SYGVKD. The CDR3: CAISGREAGGPYNEQFF. The CDR3 nucleotides are TGTGCCATCAGTGGCCGTGAAGCGGGAGGGCCCTACAATGAGCAGTTCTTC.